The sequence of this TCR beta chain was determined in a study of shared clonotypes between healthy human individuals. Study results and caveats: Clonotypes shared by all four sorted-subset donors had higher generation probabilities than non-shared clonotypes. The study found about 5% of naive CD4 clonotypes shared across a few donors. Estimated richness was generally greater in naive than memory subsets.

Comment on this clone: Its target is unknown.

V lost 3 bases and J lost 5; bases outside the gene matches: 12. Germline CDR1 reads GTSNPN; CDR2 reads SVGIG (reference sequence). The CDR3 runs to 15 residues. Clones were read by immunoSEQ multiplex PCR, and TCRdb kept only the in-frame ones, dropping some. Among 2 million or so clones listed, roughly 94% were seen once. The TCR sequence derives from a man aged 18 to 30 in good health. Sequenced material: naive CD4+ T cells sorted from blood. Subset in this sample: CD45RA+ positively selected. The V call is TRBV30, the J call TRBJ2-5, with TRBD1 identical over 7 bases. The CDR3: CAWRDAKGASETQYF. The CDR3 DNA follows: TGTGCCTGGAGAGACGCGAAGGGGGCTAGTGAGACCCAGTACTTC. Using reference TRBV30 and TRBJ2-5 for the parts outside the CDR3, the full variable domain is SQTIHQWPATLVQPVGSPLSLECTVEGTSNPNLYWYRQAAGRGLQLLFYSVGIGQISSEVPQNLSASRPQDRQFILSSKKLLLSDSGFYLCAWRDAKGASETQYFGPGTRLLVL.